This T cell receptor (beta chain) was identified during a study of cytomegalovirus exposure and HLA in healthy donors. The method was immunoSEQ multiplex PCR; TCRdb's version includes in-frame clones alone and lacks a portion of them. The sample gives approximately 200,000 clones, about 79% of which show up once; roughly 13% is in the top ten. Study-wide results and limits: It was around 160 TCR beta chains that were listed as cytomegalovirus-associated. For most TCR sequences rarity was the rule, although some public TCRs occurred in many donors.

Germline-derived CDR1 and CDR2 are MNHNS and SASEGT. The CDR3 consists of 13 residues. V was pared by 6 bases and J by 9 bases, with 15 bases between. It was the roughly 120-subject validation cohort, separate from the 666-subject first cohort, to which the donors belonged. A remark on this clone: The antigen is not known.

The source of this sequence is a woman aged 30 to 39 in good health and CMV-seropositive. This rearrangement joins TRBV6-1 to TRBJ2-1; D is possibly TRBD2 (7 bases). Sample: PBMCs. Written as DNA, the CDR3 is TGTGCCAGCAGAGGGGGAGGGATGGGTGAGCAGTTCTTC. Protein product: CASRGGGMGEQFF.